This TCR beta chain was sequenced in a study of human T cells and chemical hapten exposure. At the level of the study: Variation in per-sample TCR yields came mainly from small pooled library volume differences.

Notes on the study in general: TCRs at a frequency above 1 in 1000 stayed unchanged with DPC sensitization.

Library preparation tagged each individual cDNA molecule with a unique molecular identifier. Each CDR3 protein gets one entry after TCRdb re-called the reads with MiXCR. The sample records 95,000 to 150,000 distinct CDR3 sequences, 8.5% to 9% being singletons. Someone pulled total RNA out of unfractionated whole blood. This clonotype was recorded at least ten times. Its antigen is currently unknown. The germline CDR1 and CDR2 sequences are SGHRS and YFSETQ. The CDR3 extends over 14 amino acids. Trimming shortened V by 6 bases and J by 8 bases, and 15 bases separated the two germline ends. The source material was whole blood. This sequence originates from a human donor in good health. Some clones in this sample may be carry-over from other donors' samples. This rearrangement joins TRBV5-1 to TRBJ1-6; the D gene is possibly TRBD1 (6 bases). CDR3 nucleotides: TGCGCCAGCACATACCGGGACAAGGATTCACCCCTCCACTTT. Its translation is CASTYRDKDSPLHF. Looking up the rest from reference TRBV5-1 and TRBJ1-6 gives the full variable domain: KAGVTQTPRYLIKTRGQQVTLSCSPISGHRSVSWYQQTPGQGLQFLFEYFSETQRNKGNFPGRFSGRQFSNSRSEMNVSTLELGDSALYLCASTYRDKDSPLHFGNGTRLTVT.